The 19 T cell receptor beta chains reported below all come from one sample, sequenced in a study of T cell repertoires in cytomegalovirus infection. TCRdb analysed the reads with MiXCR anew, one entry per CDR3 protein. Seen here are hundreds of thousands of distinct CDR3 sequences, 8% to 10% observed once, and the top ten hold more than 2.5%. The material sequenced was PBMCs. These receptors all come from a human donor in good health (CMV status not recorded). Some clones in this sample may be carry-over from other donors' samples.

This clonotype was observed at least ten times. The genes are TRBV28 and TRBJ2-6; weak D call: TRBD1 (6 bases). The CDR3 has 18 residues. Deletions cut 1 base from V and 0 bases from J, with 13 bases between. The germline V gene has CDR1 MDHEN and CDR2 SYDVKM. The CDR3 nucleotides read TGTGCCAGCAGTTTATCCTTGACAGGCCGCTCTGGGGCCAACGTCCTGACTTTC. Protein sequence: CASSLSLTGRSGANVLTF.

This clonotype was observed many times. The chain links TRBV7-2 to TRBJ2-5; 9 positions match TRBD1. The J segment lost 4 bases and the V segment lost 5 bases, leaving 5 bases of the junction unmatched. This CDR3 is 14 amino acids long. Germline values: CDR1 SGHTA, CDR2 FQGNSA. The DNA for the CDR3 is TGTGCCAGCAGCAGACAGGGGGTTTCAGAGACCCAGTACTTC. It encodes CASSRQGVSETQYF.

The CDR3 reads CSALGWDRAYNEQFF. The CDR3 region has the DNA TGCAGCGCACTAGGTTGGGACAGGGCCTACAATGAGCAGTTCTTC. The chain links TRBV29-1 to TRBJ2-1, with 9 bases fitting TRBD1. Germline CDR1 reads SQVTM; CDR2 reads ANQGSEA. V was pared by 7 bases and J by 2 bases, with 9 bases of the junction left unmatched. The CDR3 contains 15 residues.

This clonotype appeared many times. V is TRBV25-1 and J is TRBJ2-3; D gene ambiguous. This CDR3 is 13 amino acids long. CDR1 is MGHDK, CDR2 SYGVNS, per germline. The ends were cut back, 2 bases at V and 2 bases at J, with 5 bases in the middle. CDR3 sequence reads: CASSESNTDTQYF. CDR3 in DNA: TGTGCCAGCAGTGAAAGCAACACAGATACGCAGTATTTT.

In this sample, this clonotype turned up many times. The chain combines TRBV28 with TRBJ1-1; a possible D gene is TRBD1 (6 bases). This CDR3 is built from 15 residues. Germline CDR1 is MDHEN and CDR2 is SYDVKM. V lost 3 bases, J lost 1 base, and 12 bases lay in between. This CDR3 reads CASSFILGANTEAFF. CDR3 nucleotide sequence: TGTGCCAGCAGTTTTATTCTGGGGGCGAACACTGAAGCTTTCTTT.

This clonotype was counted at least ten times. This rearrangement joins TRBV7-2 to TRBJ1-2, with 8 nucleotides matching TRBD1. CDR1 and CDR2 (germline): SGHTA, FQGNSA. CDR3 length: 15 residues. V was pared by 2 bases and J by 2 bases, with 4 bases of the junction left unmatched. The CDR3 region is CASSLLQGGNYGYTF. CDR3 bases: TGTGCCAGCAGCTTATTACAGGGGGGCAACTATGGCTACACCTTC. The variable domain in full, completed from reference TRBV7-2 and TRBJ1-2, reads GAGVSQSPSNKVTEKGKDVELRCDPISGHTALYWYRQSLGQGLEFLIYFQGNSAPDKSGLPSDRFSAERTGGSVSTLTIQRTQQEDSAVYLCASSLLQGGNYGYTFGSGTRLTVV.

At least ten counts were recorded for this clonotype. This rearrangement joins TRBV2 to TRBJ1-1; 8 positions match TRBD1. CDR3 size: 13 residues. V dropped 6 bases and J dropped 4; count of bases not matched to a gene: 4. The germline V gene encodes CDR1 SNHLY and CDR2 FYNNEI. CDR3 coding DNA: TGTGCCAGCAGGGACAGGGTGGCCACTGAAGCTTTCTTT. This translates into CASRDRVATEAFF.

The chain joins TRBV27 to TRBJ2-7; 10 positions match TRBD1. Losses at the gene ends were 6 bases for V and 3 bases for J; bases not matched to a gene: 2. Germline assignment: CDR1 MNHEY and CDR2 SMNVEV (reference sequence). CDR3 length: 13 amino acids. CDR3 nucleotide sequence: TGTGCCAGCAGGGGGACAGGGGACTACGAGCAGTACTTC. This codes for CASRGTGDYEQYF.

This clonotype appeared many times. DNA of the CDR3: TGTGCCAGCAGCCCCTCAGGGAAGGTCTCTGAAGCTTTCTTT. Translation gives CASSPSGKVSEAFF. V and J are TRBV12-3 or TRBV12-4 and TRBJ1-1; TRBD1 might be the D (5 bases). V was trimmed by 6 bases and J by 6 bases, leaving 17 bases between them. CDR3 length equals 14 residues.

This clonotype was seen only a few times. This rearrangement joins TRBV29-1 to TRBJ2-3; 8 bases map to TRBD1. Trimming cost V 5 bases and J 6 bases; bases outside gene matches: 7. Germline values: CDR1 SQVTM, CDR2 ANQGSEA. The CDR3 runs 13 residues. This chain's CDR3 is CSVLGQGRDTQYF. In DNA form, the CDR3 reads TGCAGCGTTCTCGGACAGGGTCGGGATACGCAGTATTTT.

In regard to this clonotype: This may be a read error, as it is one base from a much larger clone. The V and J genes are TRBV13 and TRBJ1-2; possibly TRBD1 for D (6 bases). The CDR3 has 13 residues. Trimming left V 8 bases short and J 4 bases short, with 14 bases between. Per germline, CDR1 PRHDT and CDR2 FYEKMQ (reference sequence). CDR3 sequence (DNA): TGTGCCAGCCGTTCGGACAGTGGCTATGGCTACACCTTC. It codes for CASRSDSGYGYTF.

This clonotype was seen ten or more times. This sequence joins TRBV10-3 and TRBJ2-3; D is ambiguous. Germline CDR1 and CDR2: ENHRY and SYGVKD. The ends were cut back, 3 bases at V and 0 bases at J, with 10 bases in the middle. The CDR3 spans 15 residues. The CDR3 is CAISEFLISTDTQYF. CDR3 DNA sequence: TGTGCCATCAGTGAATTTCTCATTAGCACAGATACGCAGTATTTT.

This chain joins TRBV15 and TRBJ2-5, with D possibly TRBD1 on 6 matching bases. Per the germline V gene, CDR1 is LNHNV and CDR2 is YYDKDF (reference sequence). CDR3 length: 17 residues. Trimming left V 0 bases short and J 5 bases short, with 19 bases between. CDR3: CATSREDPGAREETQYF. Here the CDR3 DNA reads TGTGCCACCAGCAGAGAAGATCCAGGGGCGAGGGAGGAGACCCAGTACTTC.

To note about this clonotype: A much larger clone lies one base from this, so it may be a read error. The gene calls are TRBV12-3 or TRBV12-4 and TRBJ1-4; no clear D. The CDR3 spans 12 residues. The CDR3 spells CASGQRSEKLLF. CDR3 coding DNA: TGTGCCAGTGGGCAGAGGAGTGAAAAACTGCTTTTT.

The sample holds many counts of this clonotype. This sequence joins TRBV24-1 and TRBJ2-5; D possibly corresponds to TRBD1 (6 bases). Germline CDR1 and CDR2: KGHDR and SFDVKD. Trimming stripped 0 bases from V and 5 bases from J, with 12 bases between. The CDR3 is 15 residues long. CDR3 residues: CATSDLLDSGETQYF. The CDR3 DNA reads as TGTGCCACCAGTGATTTGTTGGACAGTGGGGAGACCCAGTACTTC.

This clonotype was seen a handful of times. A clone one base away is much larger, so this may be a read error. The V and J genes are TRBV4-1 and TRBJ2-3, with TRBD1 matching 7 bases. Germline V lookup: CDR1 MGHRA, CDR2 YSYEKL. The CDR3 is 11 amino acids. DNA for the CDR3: TGTGCCAGCAGGGGGTCAGATACGCAGTATTTT. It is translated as CASRGSDTQYF.

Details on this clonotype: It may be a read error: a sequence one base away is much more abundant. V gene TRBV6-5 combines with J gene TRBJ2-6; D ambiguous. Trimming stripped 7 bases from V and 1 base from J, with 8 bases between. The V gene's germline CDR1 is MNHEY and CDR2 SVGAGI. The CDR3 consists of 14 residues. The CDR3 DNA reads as TGTGCCAGCACCTTCAGATCTGGGGCCAACGTCCTGACTTTC. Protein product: CASTFRSGANVLTF.

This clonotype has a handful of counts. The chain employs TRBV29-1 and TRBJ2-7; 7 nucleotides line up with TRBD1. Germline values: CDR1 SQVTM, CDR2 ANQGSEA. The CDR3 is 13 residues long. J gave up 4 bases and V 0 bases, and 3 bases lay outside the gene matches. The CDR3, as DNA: TGCAGCGTTGAAGAAGGACAGGAGTACGAGCAGTACTTC. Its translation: CSVEEGQEYEQYF.

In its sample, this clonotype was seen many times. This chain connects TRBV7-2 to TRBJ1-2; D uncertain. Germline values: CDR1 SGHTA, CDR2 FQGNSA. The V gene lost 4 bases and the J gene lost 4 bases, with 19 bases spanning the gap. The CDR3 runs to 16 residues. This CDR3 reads CASSYLRKRSIYGYTF. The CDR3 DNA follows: TGTGCCAGCAGCTACCTCCGAAAGAGGAGCATCTATGGCTACACCTTC.